This T cell receptor (beta chain) was identified in a study of T-cell memory formation after mild COVID-19. Looking at the study overall: The study found TCR clusters largely donor specific. Study outcomes and limitations: Whereas later expanders leaned CD4+, clones contracting day 15 to 85 showed a balanced CD4/CD8 makeup. Second-wave clones with a day 37 peak had unconfirmed SARS-CoV-2 specificity.

J gave up 2 bases and V 3 bases, and 9 bases lay outside the gene matches. The CDR3 sequence is 17 residues long. Germline V lookup: CDR1 SGHVS, CDR2 FQNEAQ. TCR alpha and TCR beta cDNA libraries carrying sample barcodes and UMIs were produced by 5'RACE using constant-segment primers. Each CDR3 protein gets one entry after TCRdb re-called the 5' RACE reads with MiXCR. Here the sample spans about 110,000 distinct CDR3 sequences, around 15% being singletons. About this clonotype itself: Its cognate antigen is unknown.

The sequence derives from an adult woman who had mild COVID-19 (a few samples of this study predate the infection). Cell type and time point are not known. Sequencing input: PBMCs or a T cell subset sorted from them (not recorded which). The rearrangement links TRBV7-8 to TRBJ2-3, with 9 bases fitting TRBD2. The CDR3 DNA follows: TGTGCCAGCAGCTTTAGGGCTAGCGGGACCAACACAGATACGCAGTATTTT. Its translation: CASSFRASGTNTDTQYF.